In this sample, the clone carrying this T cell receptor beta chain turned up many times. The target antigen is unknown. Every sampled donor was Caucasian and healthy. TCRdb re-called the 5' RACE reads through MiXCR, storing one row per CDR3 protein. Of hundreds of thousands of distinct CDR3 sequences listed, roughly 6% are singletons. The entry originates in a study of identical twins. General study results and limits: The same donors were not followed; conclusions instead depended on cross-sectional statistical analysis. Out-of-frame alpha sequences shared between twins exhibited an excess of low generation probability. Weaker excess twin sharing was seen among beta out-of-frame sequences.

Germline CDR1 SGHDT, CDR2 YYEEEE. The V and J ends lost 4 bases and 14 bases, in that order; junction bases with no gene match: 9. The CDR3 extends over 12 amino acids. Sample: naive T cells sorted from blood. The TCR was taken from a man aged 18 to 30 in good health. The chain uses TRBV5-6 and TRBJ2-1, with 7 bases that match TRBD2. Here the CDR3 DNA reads TGTGCCAGCAGCAGATCTAGCGGAGGGGAGTTCTTC. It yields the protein CASSRSSGGEFF.